One and the same sample provided the 20 T cell receptor beta chains below, sequenced in a study of T cells after yellow fever vaccination. TCRdb passed the 5' RACE reads through MiXCR, listing each CDR3 protein once. Of some 420,000 distinct CDR3 sequences in the sample, around 19% were seen once. Specimen: PBMCs, collected before the yellow fever booster vaccination. These receptors all stem from a man aged 18 to 30 who received the YFV17D yellow fever vaccine.

The V gene is TRBV7-2, the J gene TRBJ2-2; TRBD1 or TRBD2 may be the D gene (5 bases each). The CDR3 consists of 17 residues. Trimming stripped 2 bases from V and 5 bases from J, with 18 bases between. Germline V CDR1 and CDR2: SGHTA, FQGNSA. For the CDR3, the DNA is TGTGCCAGCAGCTTAAGGAATAGGGGCAGGGAGACCGGGGAGCTGTTTTTT. Amino acid sequence: CASSLRNRGRETGELFF. The variable domain in full, with the rest retrieved from reference TRBV7-2 and TRBJ2-2, is GAGVSQSPSNKVTEKGKDVELRCDPISGHTALYWYRQSLGQGLEFLIYFQGNSAPDKSGLPSDRFSAERTGGSVSTLTIQRTQQEDSAVYLCASSLRNRGRETGELFFGEGSRLTVL.

V is TRBV9 and J is TRBJ1-2, with D possibly being TRBD1 (5 bases). Trimming removed 4 bases from V and 4 bases from J, with 14 bases in between. Germline values: CDR1 SGDLS, CDR2 YYNGEE. The CDR3 totals 14 residues. The CDR3 spells CASSTEGRGYGYTF. The CDR3 bases are TGTGCCAGCAGCACGGAGGGGCGCGGCTATGGCTACACCTTC.

The rearrangement uses TRBV5-1 and TRBJ2-7, with TRBD2 identical over 10 bases. V lost 7 bases, J lost 6 bases, and 7 bases stayed unmatched. Germline CDR1 reads SGHRS; CDR2 reads YFSETQ. The CDR3 runs to 13 residues. Here the CDR3 DNA reads TGCGCCAGCTGCTCTAGCGGGGGTCCCGAGCAGTACTTC. This encodes CASCSSGGPEQYF.

The chain uses TRBV20-1 and TRBJ2-7; D ambiguous. CDR1 is DFQATT, CDR2 SNEGSKA, per germline (reference sequence). Trimming removed 5 bases from V and 0 bases from J, with 14 bases in between. CDR3 length equals 14 residues. The CDR3 sequence is CSASTDRYSYEQYV. The DNA of the CDR3 is TGCAGTGCTTCAACAGATAGATACTCCTACGAGCAGTACGTC.

The table lists this clonotype with a few counts. The chain uses TRBV6-5 and TRBJ2-7, with D hard to call. CDR1 is MNHEY and CDR2 is SVGAGI in the germline V gene. This CDR3 is built from 14 residues. The V end lost 0 bases, the J end lost 2 bases, and 8 bases lay between the germline ends. The DNA of the CDR3 is TGTGCCAGCAGTTACTCGGCAGGCACCTACGAGCAGTACGTC. It encodes CASSYSAGTYEQYV.

This sequence joins TRBV20-1 and TRBJ1-5, with 8 bases lining up with TRBD1. CDR3 length: 19 residues. CDR1 and CDR2 (germline): DFQATT, SNEGSKA (reference sequence). The ends lost 3 bases at V and 6 bases at J; junction bases unmatched: 22. The CDR3 bases are TGCAGTGCTAGCGGGGACAGGTTAGTTAAGTATGGCGTAGGTCAGCCCCAGCATTTT. Its protein is CSASGDRLVKYGVGQPQHF.

The table lists this clonotype with a few counts. The J gene is TRBJ2-7, the V gene TRBV7-2; 8 bases agree with TRBD1. V was clipped by 3 bases and J by 5 bases; unmatched bases: 3. This CDR3 has 13 residues. Germline V lookup: CDR1 SGHTA, CDR2 FQGNSA. The CDR3 DNA reads TGTGCCAGCAGCTTTCAGGGGGCGGACGAGCAGTACTTC. This sequence encodes CASSFQGADEQYF.

The J gene is TRBJ1-2, the V gene TRBV7-9; perhaps TRBD1 as D (5 bases). The CDR3 spans 16 residues. Germline V gene data show CDR1 as SEHNR and CDR2 as FQNEAQ (reference sequence). Trimming removed 1 base at V and 2 bases at J, with 14 bases between. CDR3 nucleotides: TGTGCCAGCAGCTTAGAAGCGGACACAGCAAACTATGGCTACACCTTC. It yields the protein CASSLEADTANYGYTF.

The chain joins TRBV5-1 to TRBJ2-1, with 13 bases identical to TRBD2. V dropped 0 bases and J dropped 4; count of bases not matched to a gene: 4. This CDR3 has 17 residues. Looked up from germline, CDR1 is SGHRS and CDR2 is YFSETQ. CDR3 protein: CASSLAPGLAGYNEQFF. The CDR3 coding sequence is TGCGCCAGCAGCTTGGCCCCGGGACTAGCGGGGTACAATGAGCAGTTCTTC.

J is TRBJ2-2 and V is TRBV6-5, with TRBD2 as a possible D gene (5 bases). The CDR3 runs to 12 residues. Trimming took off 7 bases at V and 6 bases at J, with 9 bases between the two ends. CDR1 is MNHEY and CDR2 is SVGAGI in the germline V gene. The DNA for the CDR3 is TGTGCCAGCACCCCGGGGTCCGGGGAGCTGTTTTTT. Its translation is CASTPGSGELFF.

This clonotype was counted a few times. CDR3 DNA: TGTGCCAGCAGCTCATTTAGCGGGAGCACAGATACGCAGTATTTT. Protein: CASSSFSGSTDTQYF. The rearrangement joins TRBV5-6 to TRBJ2-3; the match to TRBD2 covers 7 bases. With V trimmed by 3 bases and J by 0 bases, 4 bases remained unmatched. The CDR3 extends over 15 amino acids. Germline V gene sequence: CDR1 SGHDT, CDR2 YYEEEE.

The chain carries TRBV4-3 and TRBJ2-1; 7 bases match TRBD1. Germline trimming cut 3 bases from V and 5 bases from J; bases unmatched to any gene: 13. Germline values: CDR1 LGHNA, CDR2 YSLEER. The CDR3 has 17 residues. CDR3 region: CASSQDRQWANHNEQFF. In DNA, the CDR3 is TGCGCCAGCAGCCAGGACAGGCAATGGGCGAACCACAATGAGCAGTTCTTC.

A few counts support this clonotype. This chain joins TRBV6-1 and TRBJ1-4, with D unresolved. From germline, CDR1 is MNHNS and CDR2 SASEGT. Deletions cut 10 bases from V and 7 bases from J, with 10 bases between. The CDR3 sequence is 11 residues long. The CDR3 spells CATVYVEKLFF. CDR3 nucleotides: TGTGCCACCGTTTATGTTGAAAAACTGTTTTTT.

The chain has TRBV4-3 and TRBJ2-7; D gene ambiguous. Trimming stripped 1 base from V and 6 bases from J, with 10 bases between. Germline V CDR1 and CDR2: LGHNA, YSLEER. The CDR3 is 13 amino acids. The CDR3 sequence: CASSQVSSSEQYF. The CDR3 region has the DNA TGCGCCAGCAGCCAAGTTTCGAGCTCCGAGCAGTACTTC.

This clonotype was recorded only once. CDR3: CASSTAGGSNTDTQYF. As DNA, the CDR3 is TGTGCCAGCAGTACTGCGGGGGGATCCAACACAGATACGCAGTATTTT. This chain links TRBV28 with TRBJ2-3, with TRBD2 matching 8 bases. The CDR3 extends over 16 amino acids. Germline V gives CDR1 MDHEN, CDR2 SYDVKM. The junction had 9 bases not matched to a gene; V was cut back by 5 bases and J by 2 bases. The entire variable domain, with the rest obtained from reference TRBV28 and TRBJ2-3, is as follows: DVKVTQSSRYLVKRTGEKVFLECVQDMDHENMFWYRQDPGLGLRLIYFSYDVKMKEKGDIPEGYSVSREKKERFSLILESASTNQTSMYLCASSTAGGSNTDTQYFGPGTRLTVL.

The sample holds one count of this clonotype. The chain carries TRBV6-5 and TRBJ1-6, with no clear D. Germline V gene sequence: CDR1 MNHEY, CDR2 SVGAGI. V was cut by 0 bases and J by 10 bases, with 10 bases left in between. The CDR3 has 14 residues. The CDR3 coding sequence is TGTGCCAGCAGTTACTCGCTGGAGGAGTCACCCCTCCACTTT. It encodes CASSYSLEESPLHF.

The rearrangement joins TRBV7-8 to TRBJ1-5; no definite D call. Trimming cost V 5 bases and J 5 bases, with 25 bases left between them. Germline CDR1 and CDR2: SGHVS and FQNEAQ. This CDR3 spans 18 amino acids. The CDR3 DNA reads as TGTGCCAGCAGCCCTAAGGAGCCAGGCAGAGTTTGGGATCAGCCCCAGCATTTT. Amino acid sequence: CASSPKEPGRVWDQPQHF.

The CDR3 is CASREQDSSYEQYF. The CDR3 DNA reads TGCGCCAGCAGAGAACAGGATTCCTCCTACGAGCAGTACTTC. The chain uses TRBV5-1 and TRBJ2-7, with a weak D call TRBD1 (5 bases). Trimming left V 5 bases short and J 0 bases short, with 12 bases between. The CDR3 runs 14 residues. Germline CDR1 and CDR2: SGHRS and YFSETQ.

The table lists this clonotype with a few counts. The genes are TRBV5-1 and TRBJ2-7; D is undetermined. Trimming stripped 0 bases from V and 6 bases from J, with 7 bases between. This CDR3 contains 12 residues. The germline V gene has CDR1 SGHRS and CDR2 YFSETQ. The CDR3 DNA sequence: TGCGCCAGCAGCTTGGTAGGGTCCGAGCAGTACTTC. Its protein is CASSLVGSEQYF.

The chain is built from TRBV6-2 or TRBV6-3 and TRBJ2-3; 9 bases agree with TRBD2. Germline V gene sequence: CDR1 MNHEY, CDR2 SVGEGT. CDR3 length: 15 amino acids. The trim removed 5 bases at V and 1 base at J, leaving 4 bases unmatched. CDR3 in amino acids: CASSPWTSGTDTQYF. CDR3 bases: TGTGCCAGCAGTCCATGGACTAGCGGCACAGATACGCAGTATTTT.